This passage covers 2 T cell receptor beta chains from one sample sequenced in a study of cytomegalovirus exposure and HLA in healthy donors. Both 60 Vbeta primers and 13 Jbeta primers went into the PCR. Libraries were prepared by immunoSEQ multiplex PCR; TCRdb keeps only in-frame clonotypes and omits some of them. The sample consists of approximately 150,000 clones, about three quarters of them appearing once. Sequenced input: PBMCs. All receptors derive from a man under 40 in good health and CMV-seropositive.

This clone has more than one count but fewer than ten. This chain links TRBV2 with TRBJ1-5; 7 bases are a match to TRBD1. The V and J ends lost 6 bases and 5 bases, in that order; junction bases with no gene match: 7. CDR3 length equals 14 residues. From germline, CDR1 is SNHLY and CDR2 FYNNEI. CDR3 in DNA: TGTGCCAGCAGGGCCGGGACAGATTATCAGCCCCAGCATTTT. It yields the protein CASRAGTDYQPQHF. Together with reference TRBV2 and TRBJ1-5, the CDR3 gives the full variable domain: EPEVTQTPSHQVTQMGQEVILRCVPISNHLYFYWYRQILGQKVEFLVSFYNNEISEKSEIFDDQFSVERPDGSNFTLKIRSTKLEDSAMYFCASRAGTDYQPQHFGDGTRLSIL.

The V call is TRBV6-5, the J call TRBJ2-1, with D unclear. In germline, CDR1 is MNHEY, CDR2 SVGAGI. Trimming took off 6 bases at V and 6 bases at J, with 9 bases between the two ends. The CDR3 covers 12 residues. Here the CDR3 DNA reads TGTGCCAGCAGCCAAAGCCTCAATGAGCAGTTCTTC. Its translation: CASSQSLNEQFF.